This entry lists 4 T cell receptor beta chains sequenced from one sample in a study of shared clonotypes between healthy human individuals. Clones were read by immunoSEQ multiplex PCR, and TCRdb kept only the in-frame ones, dropping some. The table has fewer than 850,000 clones, around 72% seen once. The sequenced sample consisted of memory CD4+ T cells sorted from blood. Indicated subset: CD45RA-negative fraction. These receptors all come from a woman between 25 and 40 years old in good health.

About this clone itself: This may be a read error: a much more frequent sequence differs by one nucleotide. Other DNA sequences in this specimen translate into the identical CDR3. The rearrangement uses TRBV7-3 and TRBJ2-3; D gene uncertain. The length of the CDR3 is 13 residues. Germline assignment: CDR1 SGHTA and CDR2 FQGTGA. Trimming removed 0 bases at V and 1 base at J, with 2 bases between. The CDR3 reads CASSLTGTDTQYF. CDR3 sequence (DNA): TGTGCCAGCAGCTTAACGGGCACAGATACGCAGTATTTT.

The rearrangement uses TRBV5-4 and TRBJ2-1; 8 bases line up with TRBD1. Germline values: CDR1 SGHNT, CDR2 YYREEE (reference sequence). J was trimmed by 3 bases and V by 0 bases; bases with no gene match: 2. This CDR3 comprises 15 residues. This CDR3 reads CASSLVGQGYNEQFF. The CDR3 nucleotides are TGTGCCAGCAGCTTGGTAGGACAGGGCTACAATGAGCAGTTCTTC.

The rearrangement uses TRBV13 and TRBJ2-3; D remains ambiguous. CDR1 and CDR2 from the germline V gene are PRHDT and FYEKMQ (reference sequence). V shed 4 bases and J shed 2 bases, with 16 bases lying between them. CDR3 size: 16 residues. The CDR3 sequence: CASSSGSLTHTDTQYF. The CDR3 DNA reads as TGTGCCAGCAGCTCAGGCTCCTTGACTCACACAGATACGCAGTATTTT.

CDR3: CASSLYWGTEAFF. The DNA of the CDR3 is TGTGCCAGCAGTTTATATTGGGGCACTGAAGCTTTCTTT. The chain recombines TRBV27 with TRBJ1-1; D uncertain. V dropped 1 base and J dropped 4 bases, with 7 bases sitting between them. The CDR3 has 13 amino acids. CDR1 and CDR2 from the germline V gene are MNHEY and SMNVEV (reference sequence).